These 20 T cell receptor beta chains originate from one sample sequenced in a study of blood T cell repertoires in COVID-19. TCRdb's copy holds only in-frame clones and misses some; the assay was immunoSEQ multiplex PCR. The profile shows some 300,000 clones, 88% of them singletons. The sequencing input was peripheral blood. The origin of the receptors is a woman in her twenties or thirties who had recovered from COVID-19.

J is TRBJ1-5 and V is TRBV14, with 9 positions matching TRBD1. The germline gives CDR1 SGHDN, CDR2 FVKESK. V trimming: 4 bases; J trimming: 0 bases; junction bases outside the gene matches: 1. The CDR3 covers 15 residues. The CDR3 nucleotides are TGTGCCAGCAGCCTGACAGGGGGTAGCAATCAGCCCCAGCATTTT. Translation: CASSLTGGSNQPQHF.

The chain combines TRBV18 with TRBJ1-4, with 7 bases matching TRBD1. Germline CDR1 reads KGHSH; CDR2 reads LQKENI. CDR3 length: 13 amino acids. V dropped 8 bases and J dropped 3; count of bases not matched to a gene: 3. The CDR3 reads CASRQGPNEKLFF. In DNA, the CDR3 is TGTGCCAGCCGACAGGGTCCTAATGAAAAACTGTTTTTT.

CDR3 in DNA: TGTGCCAGCAGCTTGACCGTGCTTCGAGGGGGCTACGAGCAGTACTTC. Protein sequence: CASSLTVLRGGYEQYF. J is TRBJ2-7 and V is TRBV5-5, with D maybe TRBD1 (6 bases). This CDR3 region has 16 residues. CDR1 is SGHKS and CDR2 is YYEKEE in the germline V gene (reference sequence). Trimming left V 1 base short and J 3 bases short, with 17 bases between. Variable domain in full (rest from reference TRBV5-5 and TRBJ2-7): DAGVTQSPTHLIKTRGQQVTLRCSPISGHKSVSWYQQVLGQGPQFIFQYYEKEERGRGNFPDRFSARQFPNYSSELNVNALLLGDSALYLCASSLTVLRGGYEQYFGPGTRLTVT.

This clone showed up just once. The chain couples TRBV7-2 to TRBJ2-7, with 11 nucleotides matching TRBD1. The CDR3 is 14 amino acids. CDR1 and CDR2 from the germline V gene are SGHTA and FQGNSA. With V trimmed by 6 bases and J by 3 bases, 4 bases remained unmatched. CDR3: CASREGTGGYEQYF. DNA of the CDR3: TGTGCCAGCAGGGAAGGGACAGGGGGCTACGAGCAGTACTTC.

The rearrangement uses TRBV19 and TRBJ2-4; 7 bases map to TRBD1. Germline V gene data show CDR1 as LNHDA and CDR2 as SQIVND (reference sequence). Unmatched junction bases numbered 6, after V lost 6 bases and J lost 1 base. The CDR3 runs 15 residues. CDR3 DNA sequence: TGTGCCAGTAGCCCAGGGGGAGTCGCCAAAAACATTCAGTACTTC. Translated: CASSPGGVAKNIQYF.

This rearrangement joins TRBV18 to TRBJ1-1; 9 bases align to TRBD1. From germline, CDR1 is KGHSH and CDR2 LQKENI. V gave up 4 bases and J gave up 7 bases; unmatched junction bases: 7. This CDR3 has 14 amino acids. DNA of the CDR3: TGTGCCAGCTCACTAGGGACAGGGTGGATTGAAGCTTTCTTT. This encodes CASSLGTGWIEAFF.

The chain carries TRBV19 and TRBJ1-5; perhaps TRBD1 as D (5 bases). V lost 2 bases and J lost 4, with 9 bases in between. The CDR3 runs 14 residues. In germline, CDR1 is LNHDA, CDR2 SQIVND (reference sequence). CDR3 loop: CASSILGGNQPQHF. The DNA for the CDR3 is TGTGCCAGTAGTATACTTGGGGGGAATCAGCCCCAGCATTTT.

The chain has TRBV7-9 and TRBJ1-6; D is undetermined. V lost 5 bases to trimming and J lost 9 bases, with 17 bases between them. The CDR3 has 15 residues. Germline V gene lookup returns CDR1 SEHNR and CDR2 FQNEAQ (reference sequence). As DNA, the CDR3 is TGTGCCAGCAGCGGAAGGGAGATAGGAACTTCACCCCTCCACTTT. It specifies CASSGREIGTSPLHF.

The CDR3, as DNA: TGTGCCAGCAGATCCGGGACAGGGGGAAGCACTGAAGCTTTCTTT. This sequence encodes CASRSGTGGSTEAFF. This sequence joins TRBV7-3 and TRBJ1-1; 11 bases match TRBD1. V trimming: 6 bases; J trimming: 4 bases; junction bases outside the gene matches: 7. Germline CDR1 SGHTA, CDR2 FQGTGA. The CDR3 has 15 residues. Drawing the rest from reference TRBV7-3 and TRBJ1-1, the complete variable domain is GAGVSQTPSNKVTEKGKYVELRCDPISGHTALYWYRQSLGQGPEFLIYFQGTGAADDSGLPNDRFFAVRPEGSVSTLKIQRTERGDSAVYLCASRSGTGGSTEAFFGQGTRLTVV.

The genes are TRBV30 and TRBJ1-5; D gene uncertain. Germline V lookup: CDR1 GTSNPN, CDR2 SVGIG (reference sequence). V was pared by 3 bases and J by 7 bases, with 16 bases between. CDR3 length: 14 residues. CDR3 loop: CAWSPLSFRQPQHF. CDR3 nucleotide sequence: TGTGCCTGGAGCCCTCTCTCTTTTCGGCAGCCCCAGCATTTT.

This chain links TRBV19 with TRBJ1-6; 7 bases fit TRBD1. Germline loops: CDR1 LNHDA, CDR2 SQIVND (reference sequence). This CDR3 has 17 amino acids. The junction had 11 bases not matched to a gene; V was cut back by 1 base and J by 8 bases. The CDR3 loop is CASSIGTGRGTDSPLHF. CDR3 nucleotides: TGTGCCAGTAGTATAGGTACGGGCAGGGGGACGGATTCACCCCTCCACTTT.

This chain uses TRBV11-2 with TRBJ2-5, with 7 bases that match TRBD1. The CDR3 is made up of 14 amino acids. The germline V gene has CDR1 SGHAT and CDR2 FQNNGV. J was trimmed by 4 bases and V by 5 bases; bases with no gene match: 7. CDR3 protein: CASSPDRPGETQYF. The CDR3 DNA reads TGTGCCAGCAGCCCGGACAGGCCCGGAGAGACCCAGTACTTC.

This clone was detected once. The chain is built from TRBV16 and TRBJ1-6; D is uncertain. Germline-derived CDR1 and CDR2 are KGHSY and FQNENV. Trimming stripped 8 bases from V and 2 bases from J, with 10 bases between. The CDR3 is 14 residues long. CDR3 DNA sequence: TGTGCCAGCTCCTGGGCAGCCTATAATTCACCCCTCCACTTT. Its protein product is CASSWAAYNSPLHF. The variable domain in full, with the rest retrieved from reference TRBV16 and TRBJ1-6, is GEEVAQTPKHLVRGEGQKAKLYCAPIKGHSYVFWYQQVLKNEFKFLISFQNENVFDETGMPKERFSAKCLPNSPCSLEIQATKLEDSAVYFCASSWAAYNSPLHFGNGTRLTVT.

This chain links TRBV15 with TRBJ1-5; D is perhaps TRBD1 (6 bases). V shed 1 base and J shed 3 bases, with 13 bases lying between them. Germline V CDR1 and CDR2: LNHNV, YYDKDF (reference sequence). The CDR3 is 16 amino acids. DNA of the CDR3: TGTGCCACCAGCAGAGGGGGGCTGTCGTTCAATCAGCCCCAGCATTTT. Translated, it gives CATSRGGLSFNQPQHF.

This chain links TRBV6-2 or TRBV6-3 with TRBJ2-7; 10 nucleotides match TRBD2. The germline V gene has CDR1 MNHEY and CDR2 SVGEGT. CDR3 size: 15 residues. Trimming at V came to 4 bases and at J to 1 base, leaving 4 bases not matched to a gene. Here the CDR3 reads CASSFTSGVSYEQYF. CDR3 nucleotides: TGTGCCAGCAGTTTCACTAGCGGGGTTTCCTACGAGCAGTACTTC.

The chain carries TRBV19 and TRBJ1-1; D may be TRBD1 (6 bases). This CDR3 contains 13 residues. The V and J ends lost 4 bases and 11 bases respectively, with 17 bases between them. From germline, CDR1 is LNHDA and CDR2 SQIVND (reference sequence). CDR3 DNA sequence: TGTGCCAGTAGTAAAGGGGGATTTCGGGGCGCTTTCTTT. Its protein is CASSKGGFRGAFF.

The gene calls are TRBV5-4 and TRBJ2-5; TRBD1 agrees at 7 bases. The CDR3 covers 15 residues. Unmatched junction bases numbered 3, after V lost 0 bases and J lost 1 base. Germline lookup yields CDR1 SGHNT and CDR2 YYREEE (reference sequence). CDR3 DNA: TGTGCCAGCAGCTTGGCTACAGGGGTCCAAGAGACCCAGTACTTC. It codes for CASSLATGVQETQYF.

The chain couples TRBV28 to TRBJ2-3, with 10 bases matching TRBD1. The V segment lost 7 bases and the J segment 4 bases; nucleotides outside the gene matches: 8. The CDR3 length is 15 residues. Germline-derived CDR1 and CDR2 are MDHEN and SYDVKM. The CDR3 is CASMGRQGAADTQYF. In DNA form, the CDR3 reads TGTGCCAGCATGGGTAGACAGGGGGCCGCAGATACGCAGTATTTT.

This clone was seen a single time. This chain links TRBV30 with TRBJ2-1, with D tentatively TRBD2 (6 bases). The V end lost 5 bases, the J end lost 0 bases, and 11 bases lay between the germline ends. The CDR3 is 14 residues long. Per germline, CDR1 GTSNPN and CDR2 SVGIG (reference sequence). The CDR3 DNA sequence: TGTGCCTGGCTAGGGACTCACTCCTACAATGAGCAGTTCTTC. Translation gives CAWLGTHSYNEQFF.

V usage is TRBV5-1 and J usage is TRBJ2-2, with D perhaps TRBD1 (7 bases). The V end was cut by 0 bases, the J end by 0 bases, with 15 bases between. Germline V gives CDR1 SGHRS, CDR2 YFSETQ. This CDR3 contains 18 residues. The CDR3 is CASSLVLRGATNTGELFF. The CDR3, as DNA: TGCGCCAGCAGCTTGGTTCTCAGGGGGGCTACGAACACCGGGGAGCTGTTTTTT.